This entry features one T cell receptor beta chain sequence. Its antigen remains unidentified. The data derive from a study of T-cell memory formation after mild COVID-19. Study as a whole: Largely, TCR clusters stayed within a single donor.

TCR alpha and TCR beta cDNA libraries with sample barcodes and UMIs came from 5'RACE using constant-segment primers. MiXCR, applied by TCRdb to the 5' RACE reads, yields one record per CDR3 protein. The repertoire holds some 250,000 distinct CDR3 sequences, about a sixth seen once, with approximately 22% in the top ten. The study, taken as a whole, reports: Day 15 to 85 contracting clones showed balanced CD4/CD8; day 15 to 37 expanders favored CD4+. Clones which contracted sat mainly in CM and EM if CD4+, and in EMRA if CD8+.

This receptor was taken from a man younger than 30 who had mild COVID-19 (a few samples of this study predate the infection). Cell type and time point are not known. Sequencing was carried out using PBMCs or a T cell subset sorted from them (not recorded which).

The CDR3, as DNA: TGTGCCAGCAGTTACGCCACACAGCCCCAGCATTTT. Amino acids: CASSYATQPQHF. This chain joins TRBV6-2 or TRBV6-3 and TRBJ1-5; D uncertain. V gave up 2 bases and J gave up 7 bases, with 6 bases separating them. CDR1 is MNHEY and CDR2 is SVGEGT in the germline V gene. This CDR3 has 12 amino acids.